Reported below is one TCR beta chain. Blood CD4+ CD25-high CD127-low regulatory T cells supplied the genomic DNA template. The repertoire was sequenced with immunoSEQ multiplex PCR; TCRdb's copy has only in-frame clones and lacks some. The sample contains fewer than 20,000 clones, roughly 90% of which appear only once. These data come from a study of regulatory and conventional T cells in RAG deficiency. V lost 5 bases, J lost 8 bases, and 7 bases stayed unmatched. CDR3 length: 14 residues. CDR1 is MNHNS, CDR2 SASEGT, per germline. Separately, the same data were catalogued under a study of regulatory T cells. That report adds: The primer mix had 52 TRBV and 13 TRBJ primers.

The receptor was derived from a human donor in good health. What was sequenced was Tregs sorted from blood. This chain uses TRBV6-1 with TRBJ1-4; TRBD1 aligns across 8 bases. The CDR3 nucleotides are TGTGCCAGCAGTTATGACAGGGGTGGCGAAAAACTGTTTTTT. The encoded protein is CASSYDRGGEKLFF.